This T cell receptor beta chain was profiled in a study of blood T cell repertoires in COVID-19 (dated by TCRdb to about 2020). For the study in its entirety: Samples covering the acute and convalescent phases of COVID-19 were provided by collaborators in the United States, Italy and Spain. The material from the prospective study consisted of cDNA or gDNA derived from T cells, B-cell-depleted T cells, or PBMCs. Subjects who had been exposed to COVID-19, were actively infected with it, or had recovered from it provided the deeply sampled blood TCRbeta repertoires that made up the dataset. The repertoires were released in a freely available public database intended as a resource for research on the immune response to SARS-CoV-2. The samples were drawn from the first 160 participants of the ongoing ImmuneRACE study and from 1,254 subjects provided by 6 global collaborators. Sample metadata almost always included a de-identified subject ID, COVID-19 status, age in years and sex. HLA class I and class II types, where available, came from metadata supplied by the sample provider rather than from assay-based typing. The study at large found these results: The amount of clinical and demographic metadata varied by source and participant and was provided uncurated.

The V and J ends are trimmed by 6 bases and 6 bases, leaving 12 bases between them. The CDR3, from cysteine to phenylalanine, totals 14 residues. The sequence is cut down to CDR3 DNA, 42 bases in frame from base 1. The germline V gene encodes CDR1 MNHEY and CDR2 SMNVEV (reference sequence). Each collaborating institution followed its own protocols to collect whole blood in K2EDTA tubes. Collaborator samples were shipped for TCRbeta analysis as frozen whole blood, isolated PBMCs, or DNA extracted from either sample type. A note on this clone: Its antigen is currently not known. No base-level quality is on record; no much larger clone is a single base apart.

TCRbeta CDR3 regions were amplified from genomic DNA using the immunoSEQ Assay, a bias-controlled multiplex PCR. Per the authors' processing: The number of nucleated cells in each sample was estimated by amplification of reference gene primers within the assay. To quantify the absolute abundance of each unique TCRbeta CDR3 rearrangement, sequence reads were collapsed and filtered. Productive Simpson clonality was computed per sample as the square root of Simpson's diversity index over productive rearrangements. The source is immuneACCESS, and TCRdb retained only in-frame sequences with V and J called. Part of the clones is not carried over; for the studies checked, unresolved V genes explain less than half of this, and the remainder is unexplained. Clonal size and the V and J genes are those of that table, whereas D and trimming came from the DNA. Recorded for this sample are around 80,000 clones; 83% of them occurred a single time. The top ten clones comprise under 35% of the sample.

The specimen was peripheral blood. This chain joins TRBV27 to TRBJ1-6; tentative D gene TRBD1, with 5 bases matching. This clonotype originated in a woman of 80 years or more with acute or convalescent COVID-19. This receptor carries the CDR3 CASSPGRANSPLHF. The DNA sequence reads TGTGCCAGCAGCCCCGGCAGGGCTAATTCACCCCTCCACTTT.